The sequence of this TCR beta chain was determined in a study of shared clonotypes between healthy human individuals. The V and J ends lost 8 bases and 2 bases respectively, with 10 bases between them. This CDR3 has 11 residues. CDR1 DFQATT and CDR2 SNEGSKA come from the germline V gene (reference sequence). Generated by immunoSEQ multiplex PCR, the TCRdb table keeps only in-frame clones and is missing some. The sample holds under 2.5 million clones, less than 95% seen once. Specimen: naive CD4+ T cells from PBMCs. Subset meaning: CD45RA+ positively selected. The source of this sequence is a man in his late teens or twenties in good health. Some clones in this sample may be carry-over from other donors' samples. The V and J genes are TRBV20-1 and TRBJ2-7; no firm D call. The CDR3 DNA reads as TGCAGTCCTCGTGAGGCCTACGAGCAGTACTTC. This gives the protein CSPREAYEQYF.